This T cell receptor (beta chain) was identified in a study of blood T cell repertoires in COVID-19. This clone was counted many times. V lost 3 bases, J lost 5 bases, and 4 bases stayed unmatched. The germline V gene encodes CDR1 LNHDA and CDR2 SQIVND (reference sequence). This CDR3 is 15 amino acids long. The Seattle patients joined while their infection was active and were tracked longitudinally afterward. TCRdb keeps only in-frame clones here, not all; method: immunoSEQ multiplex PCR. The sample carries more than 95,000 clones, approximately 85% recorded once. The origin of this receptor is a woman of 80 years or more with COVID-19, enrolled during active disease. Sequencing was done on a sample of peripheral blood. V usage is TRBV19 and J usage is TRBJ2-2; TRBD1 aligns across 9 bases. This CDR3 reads CASSIGTGRTGELFF. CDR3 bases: TGTGCCAGTAGTATCGGGACAGGGCGGACCGGGGAGCTGTTTTTT.